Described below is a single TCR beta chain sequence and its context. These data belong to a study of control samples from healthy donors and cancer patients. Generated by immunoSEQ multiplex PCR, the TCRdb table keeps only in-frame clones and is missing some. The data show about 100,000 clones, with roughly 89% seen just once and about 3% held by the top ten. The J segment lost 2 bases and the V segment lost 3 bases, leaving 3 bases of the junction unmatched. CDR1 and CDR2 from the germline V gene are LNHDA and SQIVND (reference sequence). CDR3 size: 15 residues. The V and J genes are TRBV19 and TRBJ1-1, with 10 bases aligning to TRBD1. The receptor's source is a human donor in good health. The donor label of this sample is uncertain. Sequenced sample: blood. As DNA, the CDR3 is TGTGCCAGTAGTATCAGGACAGGGGGAAACACTGAAGCTTTCTTT. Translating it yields CASSIRTGGNTEAFF.